A single sample gave rise to the 11 T cell receptor beta chains below, sequenced in a study of blood T cell repertoires in COVID-19 (dated by TCRdb to 2020 to 2022). The library was produced with the immunoSEQ multiplex PCR assay. The table was pulled from immuneACCESS by TCRdb, which kept in-frame rearrangements only. Such tables lose some clones; where checked, under half of the loss comes from unresolved V genes, and the rest has no known cause. This sample is represented by fewer than 300,000 clones; 75% to 95% of them were singletons. The top ten hold under 3% of the sample. The sequenced material came from peripheral blood. All receptors derive from a person aged 18 to 29 with COVID-19, enrolled during active disease.

The rearrangement joins TRBV9 to TRBJ2-1; 9 bases agree with TRBD1. Unmatched junction bases numbered 6, after V lost 1 base and J lost 4 bases. This CDR3 is built from 16 residues. Germline CDR1 reads SGDLS; CDR2 reads YYNGEE. CDR3 in amino acids: CASSVNVGQGYNEQFF. CDR3 DNA sequence: TGTGCCAGCAGCGTAAATGTTGGACAGGGGTACAATGAGCAGTTCTTC.

The chain employs TRBV10-3 and TRBJ2-2, with 8 bases matching TRBD1. The CDR3 contains 15 residues. Germline values: CDR1 ENHRY, CDR2 SYGVKD. V was pared by 2 bases and J by 7 bases, with 6 bases of the junction left unmatched. The CDR3 spells CAISEAGGIIGELFF. The DNA of the CDR3 is TGTGCCATCAGTGAGGCAGGGGGCATCATCGGGGAGCTGTTTTTT.

This clone came up a few times. V gene TRBV2 combines with J gene TRBJ1-2, with 7 bases matching TRBD1. The junction had 3 bases not matched to a gene; V was cut back by 5 bases and J by 3 bases. The length of the CDR3 is 13 residues. Germline V gene sequence: CDR1 SNHLY, CDR2 FYNNEI. CDR3 sequence (DNA): TGTGCCAGCAGTCCCGACAGGGACTATGGCTACACCTTC. Translation gives CASSPDRDYGYTF.

The chain links TRBV27 to TRBJ2-7; D remains unclear. This CDR3 comprises 12 residues. The V and J ends lost 2 bases and 5 bases respectively, with 7 bases between them. Looked up from germline, CDR1 is MNHEY and CDR2 is SMNVEV (reference sequence). The CDR3 DNA sequence: TGTGCCAGCAGTTTAAATGACAACGAGCAGTACTTC. Amino acid sequence: CASSLNDNEQYF.

The chain joins TRBV7-3 to TRBJ2-5; a possible D gene is TRBD2 (6 bases). Trimming removed 4 bases from V and 1 base from J, with 16 bases in between. Germline V gene data show CDR1 as SGHTA and CDR2 as FQGTGA. CDR3 length: 16 amino acids. The CDR3: CASSSGLVPLQETQYF. The CDR3 DNA reads TGTGCCAGCAGCTCGGGACTGGTTCCACTCCAAGAGACCCAGTACTTC. Full variable domain (outside the CDR3, taken from reference TRBV7-3 and TRBJ2-5): GAGVSQTPSNKVTEKGKYVELRCDPISGHTALYWYRQSLGQGPEFLIYFQGTGAADDSGLPNDRFFAVRPEGSVSTLKIQRTERGDSAVYLCASSSGLVPLQETQYFGPGTRLLVL.

This clone was detected once. This chain connects TRBV5-4 to TRBJ1-1, with no clear D. The CDR3 length is 12 residues. CDR1 is SGHNT and CDR2 is YYREEE in the germline V gene (reference sequence). Trimming took off 3 bases at V and 1 base at J, with 4 bases between the two ends. The CDR3 bases are TGTGCCAGCAGCTCAGGGAACACTGAAGCTTTCTTT. Translated, it gives CASSSGNTEAFF. Drawing the rest from reference TRBV5-4 and TRBJ1-1, the complete variable domain is ETGVTQSPTHLIKTRGQQVTLRCSSQSGHNTVSWYQQALGQGPQFIFQYYREEENGRGNFPPRFSGLQFPNYSSELNVNALELDDSALYLCASSSGNTEAFFGQGTRLTVV.

CDR3 protein: CASSQDRTGWDYGYTF. In nucleotides, the CDR3 is TGCGCCAGCAGCCAAGATCGGACAGGGTGGGACTATGGCTACACCTTC. The chain combines TRBV4-3 with TRBJ1-2, with 8 nucleotides matching TRBD1. The V gene end was trimmed by 0 bases and the J gene end by 3 bases; junction bases not matched to a gene: 6. The CDR3 sequence is 16 residues long. Germline assignment: CDR1 LGHNA and CDR2 YSLEER.

The genes are TRBV28 and TRBJ2-6; 7 bases are shared with TRBD2. J was trimmed by 2 bases and V by 6 bases; bases with no gene match: 7. CDR3 size: 16 residues. CDR1 and CDR2 (germline): MDHEN, SYDVKM. CDR3 in DNA: TGTGCCAGCAGCCTGGCGGGGGATCCTGGGGCCAACGTCCTGACTTTC. It codes for CASSLAGDPGANVLTF.

This chain connects TRBV5-1 to TRBJ2-7; unclear D gene. Trimming cost V 1 base and J 5 bases, with 4 bases left between them. Germline V gene data show CDR1 as SGHRS and CDR2 as YFSETQ. The CDR3 runs to 11 residues. Written as DNA, the CDR3 is TGCGCCAGCAGCTTGTCCGACGAGCAGTACTTC. Residues: CASSLSDEQYF.

The gene calls are TRBV7-9 and TRBJ2-1; D is unclear. V lost 4 bases to trimming and J lost 0 bases, with 7 bases between them. Germline V gene sequence: CDR1 SEHNR, CDR2 FQNEAQ (reference sequence). This CDR3 is 14 amino acids long. CDR3: CASSYVSSYNEQFF. In DNA form, the CDR3 reads TGTGCCAGCAGCTACGTGAGCTCCTACAATGAGCAGTTCTTC.

The chain combines TRBV11-2 with TRBJ2-7; D may be TRBD1 (6 bases). CDR1 and CDR2 (germline): SGHAT, FQNNGV. The CDR3 loop spans 15 amino acids. V was shortened by 6 bases and J by 2 bases, with 17 bases between the two germline ends. As DNA, the CDR3 is TGTGCCAGCAGGCCCAAACCCGGGACAACCTACGAGCAGTACTTC. Amino acids: CASRPKPGTTYEQYF. The full variable domain, in which reference TRBV11-2 and TRBJ2-7 provide the parts outside the CDR3, is EAGVAQSPRYKIIEKRQSVAFWCNPISGHATLYWYQQILGQGPKLLIQFQNNGVVDDSQLPKDRFSAERLKGVDSTLKIQPAKLEDSAVYLCASRPKPGTTYEQYFGPGTRLTVT.